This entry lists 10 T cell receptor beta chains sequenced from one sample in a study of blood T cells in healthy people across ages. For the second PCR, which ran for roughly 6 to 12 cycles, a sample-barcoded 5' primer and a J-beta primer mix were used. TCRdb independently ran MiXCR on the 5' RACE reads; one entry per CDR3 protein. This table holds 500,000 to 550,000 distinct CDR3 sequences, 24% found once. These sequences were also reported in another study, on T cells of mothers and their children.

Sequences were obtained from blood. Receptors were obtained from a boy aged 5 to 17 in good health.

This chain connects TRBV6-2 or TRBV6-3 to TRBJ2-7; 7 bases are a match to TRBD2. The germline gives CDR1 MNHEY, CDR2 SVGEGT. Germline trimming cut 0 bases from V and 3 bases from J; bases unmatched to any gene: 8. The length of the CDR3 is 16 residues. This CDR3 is CASSYSSASGGYEQYF. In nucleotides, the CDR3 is TGTGCCAGCAGTTACTCGAGTGCTAGCGGAGGCTACGAGCAGTACTTC.

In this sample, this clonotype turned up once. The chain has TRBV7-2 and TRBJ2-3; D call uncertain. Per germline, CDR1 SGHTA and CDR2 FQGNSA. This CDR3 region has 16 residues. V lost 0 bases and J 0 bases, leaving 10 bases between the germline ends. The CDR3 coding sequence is TGTGCCAGCAGCTTAGCAGGTCACAGTAGCACAGATACGCAGTATTTT. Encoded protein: CASSLAGHSSTDTQYF.

The CDR3 DNA follows: TGTGCCAGCAGCGACGCTCAGACCTACGAGCAGTACTTC. Translated, it gives CASSDAQTYEQYF. The rearrangement uses TRBV2 and TRBJ2-7; D is unclear. The CDR3 extends over 13 amino acids. V lost 6 bases and J lost 2, with 11 bases in between. Germline CDR1 and CDR2: SNHLY and FYNNEI.

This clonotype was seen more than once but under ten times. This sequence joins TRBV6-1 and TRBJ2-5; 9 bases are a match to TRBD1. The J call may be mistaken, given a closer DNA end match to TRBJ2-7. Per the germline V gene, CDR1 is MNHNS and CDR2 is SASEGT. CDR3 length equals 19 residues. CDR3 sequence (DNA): TGTGCCAGCTTTTCGCTCCGCCCGGAGGGACAGGGTACAGCCTACGAGCAGTACTTC. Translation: CASFSLRPEGQGTAYEQYF.

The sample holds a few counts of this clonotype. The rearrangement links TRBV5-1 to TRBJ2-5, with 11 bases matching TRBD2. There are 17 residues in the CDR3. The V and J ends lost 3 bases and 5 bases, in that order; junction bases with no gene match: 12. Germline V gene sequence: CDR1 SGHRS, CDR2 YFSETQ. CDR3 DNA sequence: TGCGCCAGCAGCTCGTTTACTAGCGGGAGATCGGGTGAGACCCAGTACTTC. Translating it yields CASSSFTSGRSGETQYF.

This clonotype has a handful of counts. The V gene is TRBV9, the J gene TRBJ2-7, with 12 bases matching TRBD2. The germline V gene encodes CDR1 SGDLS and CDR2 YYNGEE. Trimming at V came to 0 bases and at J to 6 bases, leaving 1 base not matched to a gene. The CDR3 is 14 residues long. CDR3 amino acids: CASSVGLAGVEQYF. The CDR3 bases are TGTGCCAGCAGCGTAGGACTAGCGGGAGTCGAGCAGTACTTC.

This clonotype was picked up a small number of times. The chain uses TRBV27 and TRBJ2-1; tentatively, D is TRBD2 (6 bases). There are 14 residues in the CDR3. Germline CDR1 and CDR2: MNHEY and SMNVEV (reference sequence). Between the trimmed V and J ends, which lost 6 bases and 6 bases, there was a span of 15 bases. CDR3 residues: CASSWGGASNEQFF. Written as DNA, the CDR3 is TGTGCCAGCAGCTGGGGCGGGGCCAGCAATGAGCAGTTCTTC.

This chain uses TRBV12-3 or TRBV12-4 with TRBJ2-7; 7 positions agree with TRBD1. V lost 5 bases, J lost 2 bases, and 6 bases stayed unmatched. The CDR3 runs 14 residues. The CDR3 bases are TGTGCCAGCAGTATCGACAGGGCGACCTACGAGCAGTACTTC. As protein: CASSIDRATYEQYF.

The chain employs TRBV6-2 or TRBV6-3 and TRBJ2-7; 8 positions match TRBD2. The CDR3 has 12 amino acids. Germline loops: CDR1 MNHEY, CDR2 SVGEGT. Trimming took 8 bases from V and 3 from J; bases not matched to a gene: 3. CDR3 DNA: TGTGCCAGCCTTAGCGGGAACTACGAGCAGTACTTC. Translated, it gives CASLSGNYEQYF.

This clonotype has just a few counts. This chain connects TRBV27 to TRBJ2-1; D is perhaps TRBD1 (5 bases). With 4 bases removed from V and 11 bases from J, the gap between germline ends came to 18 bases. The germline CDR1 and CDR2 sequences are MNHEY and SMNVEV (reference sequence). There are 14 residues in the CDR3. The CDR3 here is CASSSLLTRDKQFF. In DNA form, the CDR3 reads TGTGCCAGCAGTTCCCTCCTCACCAGGGATAAGCAGTTCTTC.